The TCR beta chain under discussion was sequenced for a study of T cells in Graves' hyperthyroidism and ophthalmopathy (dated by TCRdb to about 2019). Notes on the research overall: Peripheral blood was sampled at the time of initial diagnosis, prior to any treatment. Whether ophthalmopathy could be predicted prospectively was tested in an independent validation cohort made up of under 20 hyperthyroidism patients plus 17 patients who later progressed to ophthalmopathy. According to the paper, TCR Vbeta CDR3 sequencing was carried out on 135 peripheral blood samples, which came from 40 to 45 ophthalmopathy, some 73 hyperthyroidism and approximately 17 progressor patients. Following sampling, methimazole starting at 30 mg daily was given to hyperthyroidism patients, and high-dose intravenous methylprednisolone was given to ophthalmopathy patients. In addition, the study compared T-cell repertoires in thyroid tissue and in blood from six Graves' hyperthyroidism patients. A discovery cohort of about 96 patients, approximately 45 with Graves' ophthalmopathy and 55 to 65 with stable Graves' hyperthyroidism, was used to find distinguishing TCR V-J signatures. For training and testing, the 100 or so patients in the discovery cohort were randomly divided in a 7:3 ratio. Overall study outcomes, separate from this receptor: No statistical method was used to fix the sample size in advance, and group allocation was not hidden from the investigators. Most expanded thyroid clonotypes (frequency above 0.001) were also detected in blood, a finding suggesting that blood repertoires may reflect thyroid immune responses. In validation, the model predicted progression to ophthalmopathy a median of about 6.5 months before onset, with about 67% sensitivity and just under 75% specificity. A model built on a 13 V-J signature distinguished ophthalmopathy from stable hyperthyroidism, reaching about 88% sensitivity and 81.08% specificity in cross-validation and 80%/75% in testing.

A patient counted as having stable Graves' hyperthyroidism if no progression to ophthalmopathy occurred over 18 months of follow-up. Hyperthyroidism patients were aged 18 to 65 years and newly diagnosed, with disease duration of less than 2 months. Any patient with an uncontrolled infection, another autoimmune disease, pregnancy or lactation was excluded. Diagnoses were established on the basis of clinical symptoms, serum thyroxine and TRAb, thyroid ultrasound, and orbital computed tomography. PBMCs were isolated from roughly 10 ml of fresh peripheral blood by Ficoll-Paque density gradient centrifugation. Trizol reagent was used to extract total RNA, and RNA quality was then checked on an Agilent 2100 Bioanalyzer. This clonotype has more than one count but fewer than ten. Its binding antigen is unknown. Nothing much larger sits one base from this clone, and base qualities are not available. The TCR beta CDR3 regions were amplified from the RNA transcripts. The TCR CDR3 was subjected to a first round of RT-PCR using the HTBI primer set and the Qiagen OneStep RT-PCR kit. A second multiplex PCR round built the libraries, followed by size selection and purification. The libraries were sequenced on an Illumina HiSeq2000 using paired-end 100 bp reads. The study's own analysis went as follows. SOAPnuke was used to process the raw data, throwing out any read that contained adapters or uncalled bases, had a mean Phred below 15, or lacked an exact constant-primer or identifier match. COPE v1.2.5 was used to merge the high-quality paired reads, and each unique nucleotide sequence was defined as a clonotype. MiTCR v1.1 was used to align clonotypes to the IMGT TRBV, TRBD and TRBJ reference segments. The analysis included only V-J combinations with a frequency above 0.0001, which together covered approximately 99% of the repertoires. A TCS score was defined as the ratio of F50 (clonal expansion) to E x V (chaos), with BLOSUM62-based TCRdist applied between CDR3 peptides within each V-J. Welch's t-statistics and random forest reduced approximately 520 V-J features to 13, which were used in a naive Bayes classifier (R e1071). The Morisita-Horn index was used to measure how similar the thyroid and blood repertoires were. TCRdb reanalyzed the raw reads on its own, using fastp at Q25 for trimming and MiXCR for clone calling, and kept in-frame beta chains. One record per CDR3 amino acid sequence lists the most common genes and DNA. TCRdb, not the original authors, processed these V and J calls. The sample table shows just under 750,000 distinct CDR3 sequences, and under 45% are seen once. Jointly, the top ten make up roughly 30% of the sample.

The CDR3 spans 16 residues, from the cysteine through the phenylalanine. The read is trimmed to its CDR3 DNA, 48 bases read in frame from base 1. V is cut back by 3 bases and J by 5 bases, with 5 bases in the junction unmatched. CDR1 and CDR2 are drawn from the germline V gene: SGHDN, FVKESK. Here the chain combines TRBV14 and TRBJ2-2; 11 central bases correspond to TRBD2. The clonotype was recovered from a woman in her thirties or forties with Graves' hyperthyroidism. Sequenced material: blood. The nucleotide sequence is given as TGTGCCAGCAGCCAGCCGGGACTAGCGGCTACCGGGGAGCTGTTTTTT. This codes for CASSQPGLAATGELFF.